One TCR beta chain is described in this entry. The antigen is undetermined. The data belong to a study of cytomegalovirus exposure and HLA in healthy donors. Turning to the study itself: Earlier sequencing of some 180 million T cells yielded roughly 100 million unique TCR beta sequences. Study-wide findings and caveats: Under in vitro conditions, a few CMV-associated chains were confirmed as specific for CMV antigens. Links to common viral pathogens appeared, in a later analysis, for several of the most significant clusters.

The PCR made use of 60 Vbeta and 13 Jbeta primers. TCRdb's copy holds only in-frame clones and misses some; the assay was immunoSEQ multiplex PCR. The sample yields around 180,000 clones, approximately 81% seen once. CDR3 length: 14 residues. CDR1 is MDHEN and CDR2 is SYDVKM in the germline V gene. V trimming: 2 bases; J trimming: 5 bases; junction bases outside the gene matches: 3. The chain employs TRBV28 and TRBJ1-5, with TRBD1 identical over 7 bases. The sequencing sample was made of PBMCs. This sequence originates from a woman between 18 and 30 years old in good health and CMV-seropositive. Here the CDR3 DNA reads TGTGCCAGCAGTTTACACAGGGGAGATCAGCCCCAGCATTTT. Its protein product is CASSLHRGDQPQHF.